This T cell receptor beta chain came from a study of cytomegalovirus exposure and HLA in healthy donors. Primers for the PCR totalled 60 Vbeta and 13 Jbeta. Sequenced by immunoSEQ multiplex PCR; TCRdb stores in-frame clones only, minus some. In the table there are some 120,000 clones, under 85% of which are singletons. Findings and limits, study-wide: High specificity and sensitivity for cytomegalovirus status were reported for the classifier. In a later analysis, HLA-associated TCR beta chains were more clonally expanded than equally common others. Analyses of presence and absence presupposed an approximately uniform sequencing depth across donors.

Regarding this clone: Its antigen is undetermined.

CDR3 length: 15 residues. The V gene's germline CDR1 is SGDLS and CDR2 YYNGEE. Trimming took 3 bases from V and 8 from J; bases not matched to a gene: 10. This chain connects TRBV9 to TRBJ1-4, with 7 bases matching TRBD1. This receptor was taken from a woman between 50 and 59 years old in good health and CMV-seropositive. Specimen: PBMCs. The CDR3 here is CASSDTTGFREKLFF. The DNA of the CDR3 is TGTGCCAGCAGCGATACGACAGGGTTCAGAGAAAAACTGTTTTTT.